The 7 T cell receptor beta chains presented below share a single source sample, sequenced in a study of identical twins. Using its own MiXCR run on the 5' RACE reads, TCRdb lists one record per CDR3 protein. This sample yields hundreds of thousands of distinct CDR3 sequences, of which around 8.3% are seen a single time; 0.75% to 1% belongs to the top ten. The same sample was also studied in work on yellow fever vaccine responses in identical twins.

Sequencing used PBMCs. These receptors came from a woman aged 18 to 35 in good health.

This clonotype showed up many times. The chain has TRBV11-2 and TRBJ1-5; a weak D match, TRBD1 (5 bases). Between the trimmed V and J ends, which lost 1 base and 6 bases, there was a span of 7 bases. Looked up from germline, CDR1 is SGHAT and CDR2 is FQNNGV. The CDR3 consists of 13 residues. CDR3 amino acids: CASSLGGGQPQHF. The CDR3 DNA reads as TGTGCCAGCAGCTTAGGGGGCGGTCAGCCCCAGCATTTT.

This clonotype was seen repeatedly, ten times or more. The chain recombines TRBV5-6 with TRBJ1-2; TRBD1 aligns across 8 bases. The J segment lost 2 bases and the V segment lost 4 bases, leaving 10 bases of the junction unmatched. CDR1 is SGHDT, CDR2 YYEEEE, per germline. The CDR3 is made up of 16 amino acids. CDR3 DNA: TGTGCCAGCAGCATTCCCGGGACAGGTACAAACTATGGCTACACCTTC. Amino acids: CASSIPGTGTNYGYTF.

This chain joins TRBV27 and TRBJ1-1, with 8 bases aligning to TRBD1. Losses at the gene ends were 6 bases for V and 3 bases for J; bases not matched to a gene: 6. The CDR3 covers 14 residues. Looked up from germline, CDR1 is MNHEY and CDR2 is SMNVEV (reference sequence). This CDR3 is CASRNRGRDTEAFF. The CDR3 DNA sequence: TGTGCCAGCAGGAACAGGGGGAGGGACACTGAAGCTTTCTTT.

This clonotype was recorded at least ten times. CDR3 nucleotides: TGCAGTGCTACATACTACAGGGGGCTGGGCGAGCAGTACTTC. Translating it yields CSATYYRGLGEQYF. The V and J genes are TRBV20-1 and TRBJ2-7; TRBD1 aligns across 9 bases. Germline V gives CDR1 DFQATT, CDR2 SNEGSKA (reference sequence). The CDR3 loop spans 14 amino acids. V was clipped by 4 bases and J by 6 bases; unmatched bases: 10.

There are many counts of this clonotype. The CDR3 sequence is CSADGQISSYEQYF. The DNA of the CDR3 is TGCAGTGCGGACGGACAGATCAGCTCCTACGAGCAGTACTTC. The chain employs TRBV20-1 and TRBJ2-7, with D perhaps TRBD1 (6 bases). The CDR3 spans 14 residues. Trimming took off 6 bases at V and 0 bases at J, with 15 bases between the two ends. Looked up from germline, CDR1 is DFQATT and CDR2 is SNEGSKA (reference sequence).

The V call is TRBV24-1, the J call TRBJ2-1; 8 bases agree with TRBD1. Trimming at V came to 3 bases and at J to 7 bases, leaving 7 bases not matched to a gene. The CDR3 has 15 amino acids. Germline V lookup: CDR1 KGHDR, CDR2 SFDVKD. CDR3 amino acids: CATSDPDRGTNEQFF. The CDR3 region has the DNA TGTGCCACCAGTGATCCCGACAGGGGCACTAATGAGCAGTTCTTC.

This clonotype was seen at least ten times. V gene TRBV7-9 combines with J gene TRBJ1-1; D is unresolved. CDR1 and CDR2 from the germline V gene are SEHNR and FQNEAQ (reference sequence). This CDR3 is built from 14 residues. Trimming stripped 3 bases from V and 0 bases from J, with 8 bases between. CDR3 DNA: TGTGCCAGCAGCTTGCCCGCCTTGAACACTGAAGCTTTCTTT. Protein sequence: CASSLPALNTEAFF.